This entry lists 32 T cell receptor beta chains sequenced from one sample in a study of Graves' ophthalmopathy and Graves' hyperthyroidism. CDR3 regions of TCR beta were amplified from RNA transcripts. In the first round, RT-PCR was carried out with HTBI primers, and a multiplex PCR formed the second round. From the multiplex PCR reads, TCRdb called clonotypes with MiXCR, one entry per CDR3 protein. The sample lists some 390,000 distinct CDR3 sequences; around 17% were seen once. Sample: peripheral blood. All receptors come from a young woman with Graves' ophthalmopathy.

This rearrangement joins TRBV6-1 to TRBJ1-2; TRBD1 agrees at 9 bases. V shed 6 bases, J shed 8 bases, and the junction held 4 bases outside the gene matches. The CDR3 length is 12 residues. The germline gives CDR1 MNHNS, CDR2 SASEGT. DNA for the CDR3: TGTGCCAGCAGAGACAGGGGGGAAGGCTACACCTTC. It specifies CASRDRGEGYTF.

This clonotype was detected ten times or more. The rearrangement joins TRBV12-3 or TRBV12-4 to TRBJ2-7; 8 bases fit TRBD2. There are 13 residues in the CDR3. V lost 6 bases, J lost 6 bases, and 7 bases stayed unmatched. The CDR3 DNA reads as TGTGCCAGCAGCTCTAGTAGCGGGGCCGAGCAGTACTTC. It encodes CASSSSSGAEQYF.

The sample holds many counts of this clonotype. The V call is TRBV6-5, the J call TRBJ2-5; 13 nucleotides agree with TRBD2. V was pared by 6 bases and J by 4 bases, with 11 bases of the junction left unmatched. In germline, CDR1 is MNHEY, CDR2 SVGAGI. The CDR3 is 17 amino acids. CDR3 coding DNA: TGTGCCAGCAGGTTACTAGCGGGAGGGCCCGCAGCAGAGACCCAGTACTTC. This codes for CASRLLAGGPAAETQYF.

The chain employs TRBV28 and TRBJ2-7; TRBD2 aligns across 7 bases. With V trimmed by 7 bases and J by 4 bases, 22 bases remained unmatched. Germline CDR1 and CDR2: MDHEN and SYDVKM. This CDR3 is 18 amino acids long. In nucleotides, the CDR3 is TGTGCCAGCACGGGACTCTGGGGATTTTGGGGGGGTGGGTACGAGCAGTACTTC. This encodes CASTGLWGFWGGGYEQYF.

The chain uses TRBV4-1 and TRBJ2-7, with no clear D. The CDR3 has 14 amino acids. In germline, CDR1 is MGHRA, CDR2 YSYEKL. V was cut by 1 base and J by 4 bases, with 11 bases left in between. CDR3 sequence: CASSQGLGVYEQYF. CDR3 coding DNA: TGCGCCAGCAGCCAAGGCTTAGGCGTATACGAGCAGTACTTC.

The J gene is TRBJ1-2, the V gene TRBV10-3; D gene ambiguous. Trimming took 3 bases from V and 6 from J, leaving 11 bases between them. The CDR3 totals 13 residues. The germline CDR1 and CDR2 sequences are ENHRY and SYGVKD. This CDR3 reads CAISDQPTNGYTF. In DNA, the CDR3 is TGTGCCATCAGTGACCAGCCGACAAATGGCTACACCTTC.

Ten or more counts support this clonotype. The chain carries TRBV2 and TRBJ2-7; D may correspond to TRBD1 or TRBD2 (5 bases each). The CDR3 is 14 residues long. Germline lookup yields CDR1 SNHLY and CDR2 FYNNEI. The ends were cut back, 4 bases at V and 6 bases at J, with 16 bases in the middle. The CDR3 here is CASSALLGDGEQYF. For the CDR3, the DNA is TGTGCCAGCAGTGCTCTATTGGGGGACGGCGAGCAGTACTTC.

This clonotype was observed many times. V is TRBV30 and J is TRBJ2-5, with D uncertain. The CDR3 spans 12 residues. The germline gives CDR1 GTSNPN, CDR2 SVGIG (reference sequence). The ends were cut back, 8 bases at V and 1 base at J, with 11 bases in the middle. CDR3 nucleotides: TGTGCCGCACTCGGGCCCCAAGAGACCCAGTACTTC. Translated, it gives CAALGPQETQYF.

The CDR3 nucleotides are TGTGCCAGCAGTGATATATGGGTTTCCTACGAGCAGTACTTC. Its translation is CASSDIWVSYEQYF. The V gene is TRBV12-3 or TRBV12-4, the J gene TRBJ2-7; D remains ambiguous. The CDR3 has 14 residues. The V and J ends lost 5 bases and 1 base respectively, with 12 bases between them.

This clonotype was seen repeatedly, ten times or more. The chain couples TRBV6-5 to TRBJ2-7; the D is unclear. The V end lost 2 bases, the J end lost 4 bases, and 12 bases lay between the germline ends. Germline V gene data show CDR1 as MNHEY and CDR2 as SVGAGI. The CDR3 extends over 14 amino acids. The CDR3 here is CASSYRDLGYEQYF. In DNA, the CDR3 is TGTGCCAGCAGTTACAGGGATTTGGGTTACGAGCAGTACTTC.

Many counts were recorded for this clonotype. This chain connects TRBV11-2 to TRBJ1-1; no clear D. The CDR3 is 13 amino acids. The ends were cut back, 2 bases at V and 6 bases at J, with 10 bases in the middle. Germline CDR1 is SGHAT and CDR2 is FQNNGV. The CDR3 protein is CASSLSGGPEAFF. In DNA, the CDR3 is TGTGCCAGCAGCTTATCCGGCGGCCCTGAAGCTTTCTTT.

J is TRBJ2-5 and V is TRBV12-3 or TRBV12-4; 9 bases line up with TRBD2. The CDR3 consists of 15 residues. Trimming cost V 1 base and J 3 bases; bases outside gene matches: 3. This CDR3 is CASSLDVAGEETQYF. Written as DNA, the CDR3 is TGTGCCAGCAGTTTAGATGTAGCGGGGGAAGAGACCCAGTACTTC.

This clonotype appeared many times. This chain uses TRBV18 with TRBJ1-1; D is unresolved. CDR1 KGHSH and CDR2 LQKENI come from the germline V gene. CDR3 length: 14 residues. V was clipped by 1 base and J by 1 base, with 7 bases between them. The CDR3 coding sequence is TGTGCCAGCTCACCACAGTCCCAGAACACTGAAGCTTTCTTT. The encoded protein is CASSPQSQNTEAFF.

The chain is built from TRBV28 and TRBJ1-5; no clear D gene. The germline V gene has CDR1 MDHEN and CDR2 SYDVKM. The CDR3 has 12 amino acids. Deletions cut 10 bases from V and 3 bases from J, with 10 bases between. In DNA form, the CDR3 reads TGTGCCATCCAGGATCCCAATCAGCCCCAGCATTTT. Its translation is CAIQDPNQPQHF.

The chain recombines TRBV10-3 with TRBJ2-7; 7 nucleotides agree with TRBD2. The CDR3 is made up of 15 amino acids. Germline V gene lookup returns CDR1 ENHRY and CDR2 SYGVKD. V lost 3 bases to trimming and J lost 2 bases; unmatched junction nucleotides: 7. In nucleotides, the CDR3 is TGTGCCATCAGTGATGTTAGCGGGCGCACCTACGAGCAGTACTTC. This encodes CAISDVSGRTYEQYF.

This clonotype occurred many times. The chain employs TRBV4-2 and TRBJ2-5; 13 nucleotides match TRBD2. This CDR3 contains 16 residues. Per germline, CDR1 LGHNA and CDR2 YNFKEQ. V shed 5 bases, J shed 4 bases, and the junction held 7 bases outside the gene matches. The chain's CDR3 is CASSYGTSGIVETQYF. In DNA form, the CDR3 reads TGTGCCAGCAGCTACGGGACTAGCGGGATAGTAGAGACCCAGTACTTC.

Ten or more counts support this clonotype. The chain employs TRBV24-1 and TRBJ2-5; TRBD2 agrees at 11 bases. The CDR3 loop spans 16 amino acids. With V trimmed by 1 base and J by 1 base, 1 base remained unmatched. CDR1 and CDR2 (germline): KGHDR, SFDVKD. The CDR3 coding sequence is TGTGCCACCAGTGATTTTCTAGCGGGAGGCCAAGAGACCCAGTACTTC. It is translated as CATSDFLAGGQETQYF.

The genes are TRBV19 and TRBJ2-5, with D tentatively TRBD1 (5 bases). The CDR3 totals 13 residues. V lost 3 bases, J lost 4 bases, and 9 bases lay in between. Germline assignment: CDR1 LNHDA and CDR2 SQIVND (reference sequence). The CDR3 loop reads CASSIAGPETQYF. The CDR3 DNA sequence: TGTGCCAGTAGTATCGCAGGGCCAGAGACCCAGTACTTC.

The J gene is TRBJ1-5, the V gene TRBV6-2 or TRBV6-3, with TRBD1 identical over 7 bases. J lost 3 bases, V lost 6 bases, and 14 bases had no gene match. Per the germline V gene, CDR1 is MNHEY and CDR2 is SVGEGT. The CDR3 consists of 17 residues. DNA for the CDR3: TGTGCCAGCAGCCCTGTCGGGACAGCCACGGTCAATCAGCCCCAGCATTTT. Its translation: CASSPVGTATVNQPQHF.

This clonotype has at least ten counts. The chain uses TRBV12-3 or TRBV12-4 and TRBJ1-5; D gene unclear. The germline V and J ends were trimmed by 2 bases and 7 bases, with 15 bases remaining between them. The CDR3 is 15 residues long. CDR3 amino acids: CASSLIGAAGQPQHF. CDR3 in DNA: TGTGCCAGCAGTTTAATAGGTGCAGCAGGACAGCCCCAGCATTTT.

This clonotype was recorded at least ten times. This chain joins TRBV6-5 and TRBJ1-6, with D perhaps TRBD1 (6 bases). The ends were cut back, 6 bases at V and 4 bases at J, with 16 bases in the middle. From germline, CDR1 is MNHEY and CDR2 SVGAGI. The length of the CDR3 is 16 residues. CDR3 nucleotide sequence: TGTGCCAGCAGCACCGGACAGCAAACTTATAATTCACCCCTCCACTTT. Protein product: CASSTGQQTYNSPLHF.

This clonotype was seen repeatedly, ten times or more. The chain joins TRBV20-1 to TRBJ2-7; 11 nucleotides match TRBD1. The germline CDR1 and CDR2 sequences are DFQATT and SNEGSKA (reference sequence). The CDR3 runs to 16 residues. Germline trimming cut 2 bases from V and 3 bases from J; bases unmatched to any gene: 9. The CDR3 here is CSARRVGDRGYYEQYF. As DNA, the CDR3 is TGCAGTGCTAGAAGGGTCGGGGACAGGGGGTACTACGAGCAGTACTTC.

This sequence joins TRBV14 and TRBJ2-2; D ambiguous. The CDR3 extends over 14 amino acids. V was trimmed by 3 bases and J by 6 bases, leaving 11 bases between them. Per germline, CDR1 SGHDN and CDR2 FVKESK. The DNA of the CDR3 is TGTGCCAGCAGCCATTTCCAGGCTCCCGGGGAGCTGTTTTTT. Translating it yields CASSHFQAPGELFF.

This clonotype was counted many times. The genes are TRBV6-5 and TRBJ2-4, with 9 nucleotides matching TRBD1. V trimming: 1 base; J trimming: 2 bases; junction bases outside the gene matches: 3. In germline, CDR1 is MNHEY, CDR2 SVGAGI. The CDR3 has 16 amino acids. The CDR3 nucleotides are TGTGCCAGCAGTTACTTTGGACAGGGGTCCAAAAACATTCAGTACTTC. Its protein is CASSYFGQGSKNIQYF.

This clonotype was observed at least ten times. The V gene is TRBV6-6, the J gene TRBJ1-2, with 9 bases aligning to TRBD1. CDR3 length equals 19 residues. V gave up 11 bases and J gave up 0 bases; unmatched junction bases: 22. Germline V gene data show CDR1 as MNHNY and CDR2 as SVGAGI (reference sequence). The CDR3 DNA is TGTGCCGTTTTAAGGGACAGGAGACAGGGGGATGCCCCTAACTATGGCTACACCTTC. It encodes CAVLRDRRQGDAPNYGYTF.

The CDR3 DNA reads as TGCAGTGCTAGAGATGGTCGGGGATCCAAAAACATTCAGTACTTC. This codes for CSARDGRGSKNIQYF. The gene calls are TRBV20-1 and TRBJ2-4; D may be TRBD2 (5 bases). Looked up from germline, CDR1 is DFQATT and CDR2 is SNEGSKA (reference sequence). V was clipped by 0 bases and J by 2 bases, with 11 bases between them. This CDR3 is built from 15 residues.

This clonotype was counted ten times or more. This chain uses TRBV30 with TRBJ1-2; 9 bases align to TRBD1. J lost 7 bases, V lost 8 bases, and 11 bases had no gene match. The CDR3 runs 13 residues. Germline values: CDR1 GTSNPN, CDR2 SVGIG (reference sequence). CDR3 coding DNA: TGTGCCCGGACCCCGACAGGGGGTATTGGCTACACCTTC. Its protein product is CARTPTGGIGYTF.

The rearrangement joins TRBV6-2 or TRBV6-3 to TRBJ2-7, with 10 bases matching TRBD2. Germline values: CDR1 MNHEY, CDR2 SVGEGT. This CDR3 has 14 residues. Trimming at V came to 6 bases and at J to 0 bases, leaving 2 bases not matched to a gene. CDR3 coding DNA: TGTGCCAGCAGGGGACTAGCGTCCTCCTACGAGCAGTACTTC. Translating gives CASRGLASSYEQYF.

This clonotype has a count of ten or more. This chain connects TRBV9 to TRBJ1-1; unclear D gene. Trimming removed 7 bases from V and 0 bases from J, with 10 bases in between. The CDR3 contains 13 residues. CDR1 is SGDLS and CDR2 is YYNGEE in the germline V gene. CDR3 sequence (DNA): TGTGCCAGCGCCGTTGGTTTGAACACTGAAGCTTTCTTT. It translates to CASAVGLNTEAFF.

This chain joins TRBV6-1 and TRBJ2-7, with 7 bases aligning to TRBD1. J was trimmed by 4 bases and V by 8 bases; bases with no gene match: 8. The CDR3 contains 13 residues. Germline V gene data show CDR1 as MNHNS and CDR2 as SASEGT. The CDR3 coding sequence is TGTGCCAGCTACGAGACAGGGATTTACGAGCAGTACTTC. Residues: CASYETGIYEQYF.

This clonotype was found many times. The chain is built from TRBV11-3 and TRBJ2-2; D unclear. Deletions cut 2 bases from V and 1 base from J, with 5 bases between. Per germline, CDR1 SGHNT and CDR2 YENEEA. The CDR3 consists of 14 residues. CDR3 bases: TGTGCCAGCAGCTTAATGGGGAACACCGGGGAGCTGTTTTTT. It codes for CASSLMGNTGELFF.

This clonotype was seen many times. The chain uses TRBV11-2 and TRBJ1-1; possibly TRBD1 for D (6 bases). V dropped 2 bases and J dropped 0 bases, with 10 bases sitting between them. The CDR3 covers 15 residues. Per germline, CDR1 SGHAT and CDR2 FQNNGV. CDR3 in DNA: TGTGCCAGCAGCTTAAAGGGGGTAATGAACACTGAAGCTTTCTTT. Amino acids: CASSLKGVMNTEAFF.